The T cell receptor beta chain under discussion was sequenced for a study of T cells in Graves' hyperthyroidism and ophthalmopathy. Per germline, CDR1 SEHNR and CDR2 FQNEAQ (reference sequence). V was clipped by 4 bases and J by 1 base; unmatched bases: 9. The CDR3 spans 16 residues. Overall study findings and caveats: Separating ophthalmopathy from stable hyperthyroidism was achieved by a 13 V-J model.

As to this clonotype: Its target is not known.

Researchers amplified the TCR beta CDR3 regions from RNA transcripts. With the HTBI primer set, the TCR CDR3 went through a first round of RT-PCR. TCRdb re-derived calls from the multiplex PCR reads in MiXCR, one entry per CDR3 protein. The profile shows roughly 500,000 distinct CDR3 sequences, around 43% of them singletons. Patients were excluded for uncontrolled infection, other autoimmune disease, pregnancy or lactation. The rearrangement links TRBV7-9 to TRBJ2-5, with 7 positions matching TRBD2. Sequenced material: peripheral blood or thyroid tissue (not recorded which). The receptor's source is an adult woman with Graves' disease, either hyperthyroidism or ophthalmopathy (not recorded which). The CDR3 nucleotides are TGTGCCAGCAGCTCTGACGGGGGACTACTCCAAGAGACCCAGTACTTC. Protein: CASSSDGGLLQETQYF.